What follows are 4 T cell receptor beta chains derived from one specimen sequenced in a study of molecular identifiers for immune sequencing clone quantification. TCRdb independently ran MiXCR on the PCR reads; one entry per CDR3 protein. The data contain fewer than 350,000 distinct CDR3 sequences, roughly 24% of them singletons. The sample consisted of naive CD8+ T cells from blood, with Jurkat cell RNA spiked in. The subset here: FACS-sorted CD8+CD4-CCR7+CD45RA+ naive T cells. All receptors come from a human donor in good health. Some libraries in this study had Jurkat cell RNA spiked in.

This chain links TRBV4-1 with TRBJ2-1, with TRBD1 identical over 7 bases. CDR1 and CDR2 from the germline V gene are MGHRA and YSYEKL. The V gene end was trimmed by 3 bases and the J gene end by 4 bases; junction bases not matched to a gene: 12. The CDR3 contains 17 residues. The CDR3 is CASSHLQQGTLYNEQFF. In DNA, the CDR3 is TGCGCCAGCAGCCATCTCCAACAGGGGACCTTATACAATGAGCAGTTCTTC.

The chain uses TRBV5-1 and TRBJ2-6, with D tentatively TRBD2 (5 bases). The CDR3 has 15 residues. In germline, CDR1 is SGHRS, CDR2 YFSETQ. Trimming cost V 4 bases and J 4 bases, with 12 bases left between them. The CDR3 region has the DNA TGCGCCAGCAGCCCGGACTTTACCGGGGCCAACGTCCTGACTTTC. It specifies CASSPDFTGANVLTF.

This clonotype was observed at least ten times. The chain has TRBV6-6 and TRBJ1-2, with 9 bases fitting TRBD1. Germline-derived CDR1 and CDR2 are MNHNY and SVGAGI (reference sequence). CDR3 length: 14 amino acids. After removal of 2 bases from V and 8 bases from J, the junction contained 6 bases not matched to a gene. This CDR3 reads CASSYTDRGNGYTF. The CDR3 DNA follows: TGTGCCAGCAGTTACACGGACAGGGGCAACGGCTACACCTTC.

To note about this clonotype: The junction does not match germline at one end; this may be a read error. The rearrangement uses TRBV2 and TRBJ2-7; D is unclear. CDR3 size: 13 residues. CDR1 is SNHLY and CDR2 is FYNNEI in the germline V gene. The DNA for the CDR3 is TGTGCCAGCAGTGAGAACCAGTGGGTCGAGCAGCACTTC. Translated: CASSENQWVEQHF.